This T cell receptor (beta chain) was captured by sequencing in a study of shared clonotypes between healthy human individuals. Germline V CDR1 and CDR2: LNHDA, SQIVND (reference sequence). This CDR3 spans 14 amino acids. Trimming removed 10 bases at V and 2 bases at J, with 15 bases between. The table came from immunoSEQ multiplex PCR; TCRdb's copy has only in-frame clones and leaves some out. The sample consists of under 600,000 clones, roughly 95% of them appearing once. The sequencing input was naive CD4+ T cells sorted from blood. Subset meaning: CD45RA+ positively selected. The rearrangement links TRBV19 to TRBJ1-5; D might be TRBD1 (5 bases). This clonotype was sampled from a woman in her thirties in good health. In DNA, the CDR3 is TGTGCCACCACGGGACCGGGAGGCAATCAGCCCCAGCATTTT. Residues: CATTGPGGNQPQHF.